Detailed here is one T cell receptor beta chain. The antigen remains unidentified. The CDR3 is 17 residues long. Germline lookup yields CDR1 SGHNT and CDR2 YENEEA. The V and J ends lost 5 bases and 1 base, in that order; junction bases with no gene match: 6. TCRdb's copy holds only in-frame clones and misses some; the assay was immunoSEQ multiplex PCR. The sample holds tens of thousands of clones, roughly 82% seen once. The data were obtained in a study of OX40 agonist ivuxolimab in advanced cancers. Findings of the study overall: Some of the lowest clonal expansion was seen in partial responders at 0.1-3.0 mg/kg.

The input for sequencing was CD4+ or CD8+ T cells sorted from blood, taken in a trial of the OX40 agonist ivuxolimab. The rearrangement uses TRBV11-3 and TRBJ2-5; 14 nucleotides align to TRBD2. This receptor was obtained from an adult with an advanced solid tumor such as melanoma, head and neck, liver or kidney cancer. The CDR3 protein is CASSKGLAGDAQETQYF. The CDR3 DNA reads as TGTGCCAGCAGCAAGGGACTAGCGGGGGACGCCCAAGAGACCCAGTACTTC.